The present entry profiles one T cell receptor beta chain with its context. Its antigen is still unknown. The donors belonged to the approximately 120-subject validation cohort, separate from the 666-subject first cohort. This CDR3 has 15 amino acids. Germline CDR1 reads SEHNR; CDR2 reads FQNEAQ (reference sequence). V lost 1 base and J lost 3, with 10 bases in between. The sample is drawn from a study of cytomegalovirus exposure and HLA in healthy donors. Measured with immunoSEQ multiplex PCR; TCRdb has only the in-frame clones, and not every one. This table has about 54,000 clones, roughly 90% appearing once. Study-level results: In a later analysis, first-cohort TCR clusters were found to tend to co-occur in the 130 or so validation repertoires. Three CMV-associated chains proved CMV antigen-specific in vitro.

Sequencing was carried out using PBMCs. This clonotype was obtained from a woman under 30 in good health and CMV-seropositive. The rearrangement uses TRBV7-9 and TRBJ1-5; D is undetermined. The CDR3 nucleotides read TGTGCCAGCAGCTTAGGCGCCGAGGTCAATCAGCCCCAGCATTTT. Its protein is CASSLGAEVNQPQHF.